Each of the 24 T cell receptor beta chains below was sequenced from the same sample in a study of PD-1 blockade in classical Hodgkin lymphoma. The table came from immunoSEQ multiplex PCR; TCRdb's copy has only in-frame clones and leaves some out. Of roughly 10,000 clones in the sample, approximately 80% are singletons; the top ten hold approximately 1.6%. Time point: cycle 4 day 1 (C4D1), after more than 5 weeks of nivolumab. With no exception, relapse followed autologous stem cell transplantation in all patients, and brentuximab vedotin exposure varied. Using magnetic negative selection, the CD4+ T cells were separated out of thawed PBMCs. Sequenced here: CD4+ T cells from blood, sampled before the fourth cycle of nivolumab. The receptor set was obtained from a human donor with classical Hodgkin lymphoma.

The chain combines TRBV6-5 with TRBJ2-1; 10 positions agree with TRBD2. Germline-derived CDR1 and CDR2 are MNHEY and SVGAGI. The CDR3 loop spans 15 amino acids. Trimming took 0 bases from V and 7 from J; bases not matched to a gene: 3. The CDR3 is CASSYSLAGENEQFF. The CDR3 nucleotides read TGTGCCAGCAGTTACTCGCTAGCGGGAGAGAATGAGCAGTTCTTC.

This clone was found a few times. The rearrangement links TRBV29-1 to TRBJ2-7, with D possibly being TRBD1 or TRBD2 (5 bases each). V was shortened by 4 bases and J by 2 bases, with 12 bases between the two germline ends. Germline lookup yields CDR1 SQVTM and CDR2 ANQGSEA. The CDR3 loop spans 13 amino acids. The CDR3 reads CSVVIWGTYEQYF. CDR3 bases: TGCAGCGTTGTTATTTGGGGGACCTACGAGCAGTACTTC.

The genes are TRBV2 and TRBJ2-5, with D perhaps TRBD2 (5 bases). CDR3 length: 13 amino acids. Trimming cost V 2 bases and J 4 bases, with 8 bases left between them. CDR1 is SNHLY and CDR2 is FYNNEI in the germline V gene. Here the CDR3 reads CASSERGSETQYF. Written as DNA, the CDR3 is TGTGCCAGCAGTGAACGAGGGTCAGAGACCCAGTACTTC. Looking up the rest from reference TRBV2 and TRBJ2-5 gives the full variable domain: EPEVTQTPSHQVTQMGQEVILRCVPISNHLYFYWYRQILGQKVEFLVSFYNNEISEKSEIFDDQFSVERPDGSNFTLKIRSTKLEDSAMYFCASSERGSETQYFGPGTRLLVL.

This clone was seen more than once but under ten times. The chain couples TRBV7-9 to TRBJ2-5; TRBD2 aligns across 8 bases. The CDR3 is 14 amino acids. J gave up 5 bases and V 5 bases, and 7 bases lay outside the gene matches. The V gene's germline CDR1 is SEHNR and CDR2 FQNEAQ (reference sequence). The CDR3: CASSARGGQETQYF. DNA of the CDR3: TGTGCCAGCAGCGCCCGGGGGGGGCAGGAGACCCAGTACTTC.

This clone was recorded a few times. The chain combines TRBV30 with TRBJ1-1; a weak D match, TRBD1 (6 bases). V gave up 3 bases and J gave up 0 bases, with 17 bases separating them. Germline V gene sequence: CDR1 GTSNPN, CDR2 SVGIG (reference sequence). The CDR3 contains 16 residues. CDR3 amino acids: CAWSRLGGLMNTEAFF. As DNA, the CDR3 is TGTGCCTGGAGCCGGTTGGGGGGGCTCATGAACACTGAAGCTTTCTTT. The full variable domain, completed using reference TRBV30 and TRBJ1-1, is SQTIHQWPATLVQPVGSPLSLECTVEGTSNPNLYWYRQAAGRGLQLLFYSVGIGQISSEVPQNLSASRPQDRQFILSSKKLLLSDSGFYLCAWSRLGGLMNTEAFFGQGTRLTVV.

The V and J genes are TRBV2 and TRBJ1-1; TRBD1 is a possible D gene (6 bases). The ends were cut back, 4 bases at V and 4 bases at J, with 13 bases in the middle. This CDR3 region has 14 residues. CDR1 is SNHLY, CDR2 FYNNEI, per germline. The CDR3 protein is CASSGEGGGTEAFF. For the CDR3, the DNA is TGTGCCAGCAGTGGAGAGGGAGGGGGCACTGAAGCTTTCTTT. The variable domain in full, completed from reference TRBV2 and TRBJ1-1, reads EPEVTQTPSHQVTQMGQEVILRCVPISNHLYFYWYRQILGQKVEFLVSFYNNEISEKSEIFDDQFSVERPDGSNFTLKIRSTKLEDSAMYFCASSGEGGGTEAFFGQGTRLTVV.

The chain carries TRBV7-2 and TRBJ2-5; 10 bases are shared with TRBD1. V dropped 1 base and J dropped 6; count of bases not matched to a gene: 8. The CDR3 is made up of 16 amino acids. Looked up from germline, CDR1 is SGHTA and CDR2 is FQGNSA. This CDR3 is CASSLGRRQGAKTQYF. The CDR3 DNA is TGTGCCAGCAGCTTAGGCCGGAGACAGGGGGCAAAGACCCAGTACTTC.

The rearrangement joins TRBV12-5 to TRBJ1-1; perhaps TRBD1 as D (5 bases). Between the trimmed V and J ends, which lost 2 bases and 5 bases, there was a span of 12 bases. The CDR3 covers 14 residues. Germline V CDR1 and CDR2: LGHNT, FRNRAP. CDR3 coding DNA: TGTGCTAGTGGTTTGAGGTTAAAGGGGACTGAAGCTTTCTTT. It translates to CASGLRLKGTEAFF.

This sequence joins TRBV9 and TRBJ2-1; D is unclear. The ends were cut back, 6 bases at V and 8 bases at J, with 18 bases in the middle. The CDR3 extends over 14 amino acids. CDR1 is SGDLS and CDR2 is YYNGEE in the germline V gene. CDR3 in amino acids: CASNWDLIEDEQFF. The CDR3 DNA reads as TGTGCCAGCAATTGGGATTTAATTGAAGATGAGCAGTTCTTC.

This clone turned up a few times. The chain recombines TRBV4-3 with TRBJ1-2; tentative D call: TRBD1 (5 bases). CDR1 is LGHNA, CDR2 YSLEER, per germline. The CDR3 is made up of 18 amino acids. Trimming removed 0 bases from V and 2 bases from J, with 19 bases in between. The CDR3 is CASSQEVRDAIRNYGYTF. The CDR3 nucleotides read TGCGCCAGCAGCCAAGAAGTCCGGGACGCGATTCGAAACTATGGCTACACCTTC.

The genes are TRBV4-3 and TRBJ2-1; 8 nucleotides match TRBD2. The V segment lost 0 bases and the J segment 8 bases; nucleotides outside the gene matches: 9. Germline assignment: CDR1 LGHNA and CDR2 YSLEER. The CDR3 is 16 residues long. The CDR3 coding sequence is TGCGCCAGCAGCCAAGAAACTGGGACTAGAGATTATGAGCAGTTCTTC. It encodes CASSQETGTRDYEQFF.

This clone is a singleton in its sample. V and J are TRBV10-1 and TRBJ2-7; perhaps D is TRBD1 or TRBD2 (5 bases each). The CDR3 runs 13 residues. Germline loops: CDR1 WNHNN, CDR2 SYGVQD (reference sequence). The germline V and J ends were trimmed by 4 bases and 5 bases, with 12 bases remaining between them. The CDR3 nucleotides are TGCGCCAGCAGTGTGGCCGGGGACCACGAGCAGTACTTC. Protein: CASSVAGDHEQYF.

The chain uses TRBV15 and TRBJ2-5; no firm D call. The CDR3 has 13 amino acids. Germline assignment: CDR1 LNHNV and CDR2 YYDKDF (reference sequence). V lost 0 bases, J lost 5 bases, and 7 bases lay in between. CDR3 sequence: CATSRDRYETQYF. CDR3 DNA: TGTGCCACCAGCAGAGATCGATATGAGACCCAGTACTTC.

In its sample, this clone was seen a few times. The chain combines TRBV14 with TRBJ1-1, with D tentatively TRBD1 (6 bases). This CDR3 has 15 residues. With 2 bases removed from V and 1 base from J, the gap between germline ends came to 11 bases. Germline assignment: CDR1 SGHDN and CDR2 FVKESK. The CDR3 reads CASSQFQGWNTEAFF. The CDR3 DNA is TGTGCCAGCAGCCAATTTCAGGGGTGGAACACTGAAGCTTTCTTT.

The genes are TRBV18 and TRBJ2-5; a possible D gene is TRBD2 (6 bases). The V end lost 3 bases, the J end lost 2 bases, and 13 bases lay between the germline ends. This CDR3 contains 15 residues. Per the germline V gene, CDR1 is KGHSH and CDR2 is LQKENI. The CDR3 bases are TGTGCCAGCTCACCCCGGAGGGGTACACAAGAGACCCAGTACTTC. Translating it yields CASSPRRGTQETQYF.

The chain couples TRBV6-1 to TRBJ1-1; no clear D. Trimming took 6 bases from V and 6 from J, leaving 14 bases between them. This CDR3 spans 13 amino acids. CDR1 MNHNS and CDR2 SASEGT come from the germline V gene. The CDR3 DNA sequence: TGTGCCAGCAGGGAAAGCGTCGTCCCTGAAGCTTTCTTT. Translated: CASRESVVPEAFF.

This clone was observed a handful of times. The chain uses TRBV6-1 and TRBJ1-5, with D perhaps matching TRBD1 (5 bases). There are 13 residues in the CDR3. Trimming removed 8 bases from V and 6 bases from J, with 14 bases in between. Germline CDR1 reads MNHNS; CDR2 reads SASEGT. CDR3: CASLQGAGQPQHF. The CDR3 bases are TGTGCCAGCTTGCAAGGGGCGGGTCAGCCCCAGCATTTT.

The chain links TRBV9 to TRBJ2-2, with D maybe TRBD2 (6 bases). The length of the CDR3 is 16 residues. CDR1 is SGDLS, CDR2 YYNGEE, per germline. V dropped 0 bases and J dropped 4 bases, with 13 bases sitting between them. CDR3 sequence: CASSVGLSGGTGELFF. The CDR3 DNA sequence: TGTGCCAGCAGCGTAGGTCTCTCCGGGGGCACCGGGGAGCTGTTTTTT.

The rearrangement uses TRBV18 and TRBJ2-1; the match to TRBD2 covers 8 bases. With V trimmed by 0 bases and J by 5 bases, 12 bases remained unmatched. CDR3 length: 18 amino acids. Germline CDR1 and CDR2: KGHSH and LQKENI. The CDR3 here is CASSPPLLRTSSNNEQFF. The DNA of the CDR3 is TGTGCCAGCTCACCACCGCTCCTGAGGACTAGCAGTAACAATGAGCAGTTCTTC.

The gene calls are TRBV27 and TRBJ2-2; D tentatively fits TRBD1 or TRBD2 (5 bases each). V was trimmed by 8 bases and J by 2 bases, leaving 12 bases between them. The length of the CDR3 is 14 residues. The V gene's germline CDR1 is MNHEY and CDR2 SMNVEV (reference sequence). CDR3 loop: CASSRDGNTGELFF. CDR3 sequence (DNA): TGTGCCAGCTCCCGGGACGGTAACACCGGGGAGCTGTTTTTT.

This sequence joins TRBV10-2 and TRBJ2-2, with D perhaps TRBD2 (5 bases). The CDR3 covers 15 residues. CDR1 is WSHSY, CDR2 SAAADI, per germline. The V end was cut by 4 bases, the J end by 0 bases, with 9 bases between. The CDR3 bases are TGCGCCAGCAGTGGGCGGGCGTCGAACACCGGGGAGCTGTTTTTT. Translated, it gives CASSGRASNTGELFF.

This CDR3 is CASSLAASGNTIYF. CDR3 sequence (DNA): TGTGCCAGCAGCTTAGCCGCATCTGGAAACACCATATATTTT. This chain uses TRBV7-9 with TRBJ1-3; D is unresolved. CDR3 size: 14 residues. The V end lost 0 bases, the J end lost 1 base, and 4 bases lay between the germline ends. Germline V gene lookup returns CDR1 SEHNR and CDR2 FQNEAQ (reference sequence).

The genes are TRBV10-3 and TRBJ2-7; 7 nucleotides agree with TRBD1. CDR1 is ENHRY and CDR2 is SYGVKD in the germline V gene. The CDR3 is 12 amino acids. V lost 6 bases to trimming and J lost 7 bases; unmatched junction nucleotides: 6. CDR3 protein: CAIRGDSREQYF. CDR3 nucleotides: TGTGCCATCAGGGGGGACAGTCGGGAGCAGTACTTC.

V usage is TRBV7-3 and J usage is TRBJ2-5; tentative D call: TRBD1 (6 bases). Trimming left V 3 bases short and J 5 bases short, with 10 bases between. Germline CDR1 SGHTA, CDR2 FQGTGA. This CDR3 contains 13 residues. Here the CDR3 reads CASSFYRDETQYF. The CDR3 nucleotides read TGTGCCAGCAGCTTTTACAGGGATGAGACCCAGTACTTC. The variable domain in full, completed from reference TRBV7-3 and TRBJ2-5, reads GAGVSQTPSNKVTEKGKYVELRCDPISGHTALYWYRQSLGQGPEFLIYFQGTGAADDSGLPNDRFFAVRPEGSVSTLKIQRTERGDSAVYLCASSFYRDETQYFGPGTRLLVL.